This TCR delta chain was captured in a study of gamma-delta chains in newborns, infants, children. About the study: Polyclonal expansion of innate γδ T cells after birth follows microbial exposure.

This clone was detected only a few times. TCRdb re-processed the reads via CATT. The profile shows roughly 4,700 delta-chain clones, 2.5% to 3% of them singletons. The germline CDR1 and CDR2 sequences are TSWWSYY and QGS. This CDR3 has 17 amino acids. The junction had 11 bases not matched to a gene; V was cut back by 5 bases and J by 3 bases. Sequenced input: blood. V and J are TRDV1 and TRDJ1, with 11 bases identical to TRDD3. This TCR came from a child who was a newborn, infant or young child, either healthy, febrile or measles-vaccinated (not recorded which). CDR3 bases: TGTGCTCTTGGGCCCTCGGGGACTGGGGGATATTCCGATAAACTCATCTTT. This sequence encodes CALGPSGTGGYSDKLIF.